The 20 T cell receptor beta chains listed next were all sequenced from one sample in a study of blood T cells in healthy people across ages. A second PCR, run for about 7 to 11 cycles, used a sample-barcoded 5' primer plus a J-beta primer mix. TCRdb fed the 5' RACE reads into MiXCR, producing one record per CDR3 protein. The table includes approximately 490,000 distinct CDR3 sequences, less than 25% detected once. Separately, the same data were catalogued under a study of T cells of mothers and their children.

Source material: blood. The origin of the receptors is a boy aged 5-17 years in good health.

The rearrangement joins TRBV7-3 to TRBJ2-5; weak D call: TRBD2 (6 bases). Trimming left V 4 bases short and J 4 bases short, with 13 bases between. Germline V gene data show CDR1 as SGHTA and CDR2 as FQGTGA. This CDR3 contains 14 residues. Here the CDR3 DNA reads TGTGCCAGCAGCTCCAGCTCCGGGGGAGAGACCCAGTACTTC. Its translation is CASSSSSGGETQYF.

The chain employs TRBV6-6 and TRBJ2-6, with D possibly matching TRBD2 (5 bases). Germline V lookup: CDR1 MNHNY, CDR2 SVGAGI (reference sequence). V lost 2 bases and J lost 2, with 7 bases in between. The CDR3 has 15 amino acids. The CDR3: CASSYEGTGANVLTF. Here the CDR3 DNA reads TGTGCCAGCAGTTACGAGGGAACTGGGGCCAACGTCCTGACTTTC.

There are a few counts of this clonotype. This chain links TRBV7-8 with TRBJ1-1; no firm D call. Germline CDR1 reads SGHVS; CDR2 reads FQNEAQ. Trimming shortened V by 5 bases and J by 4 bases, and 11 bases separated the two germline ends. This CDR3 has 13 amino acids. The CDR3 DNA sequence: TGTGCCAGCAGCCCGATTGCGGCCACTGAAGCTTTCTTT. This codes for CASSPIAATEAFF.

Written as DNA, the CDR3 is TGTGCCAGCAGCTTCAGCGGGAGCGGGGGGGCGTTCATGGAAGAGACCCAGTACTTC. This translates into CASSFSGSGGAFMEETQYF. The chain is built from TRBV3-1 and TRBJ2-5; 10 bases map to TRBD2. Trimming cost V 5 bases and J 3 bases; bases outside gene matches: 18. The CDR3 consists of 19 residues. Germline CDR1 and CDR2: LGHDT and YNNKEL (reference sequence).

The chain has TRBV15 and TRBJ1-2; TRBD1 matches at 8 bases. This CDR3 has 14 residues. Germline V lookup: CDR1 LNHNV, CDR2 YYDKDF (reference sequence). J lost 8 bases, V lost 2 bases, and 7 bases had no gene match. Written as DNA, the CDR3 is TGTGCCACCAGCAGAAAATCAGGGGGCTGGGGCTACACCTTC. As protein: CATSRKSGGWGYTF.

The chain combines TRBV20-1 with TRBJ2-1; perhaps TRBD1 as D (5 bases). The ends were cut back, 5 bases at V and 6 bases at J, with 17 bases in the middle. This CDR3 is 14 amino acids long. The germline gives CDR1 DFQATT, CDR2 SNEGSKA (reference sequence). CDR3 nucleotide sequence: TGCAGTGCTCTTTTTGGGGCCGGATCCAATGAGCAGTTCTTC. Protein sequence: CSALFGAGSNEQFF.

This clonotype was seen only a few times. The gene calls are TRBV5-8 and TRBJ2-3; TRBD2 matches at 13 bases. Germline values: CDR1 SGHTS, CDR2 YDEGEE. Trimming cost V 4 bases and J 5 bases; bases outside gene matches: 10. The CDR3 is made up of 17 amino acids. The CDR3 sequence is CASSALLAGGPRDTQYF. The CDR3, as DNA: TGTGCCAGCAGCGCCCTACTAGCGGGGGGGCCAAGAGATACGCAGTATTTT.

There are a few counts of this clonotype. The V gene is TRBV14, the J gene TRBJ2-2; the match to TRBD2 covers 11 bases. After removal of 3 bases from V and 3 bases from J, the junction contained 3 bases not matched to a gene. Germline V lookup: CDR1 SGHDN, CDR2 FVKESK. This CDR3 is built from 16 residues. This CDR3 is CASSQIAGGHTGELFF. For the CDR3, the DNA is TGTGCCAGCAGCCAGATAGCGGGAGGGCACACCGGGGAGCTGTTTTTT.

The V gene is TRBV12-3 or TRBV12-4, the J gene TRBJ2-7; no clear D gene. Trimming pared 3 bases from V and 2 bases from J, leaving 11 bases between. The CDR3 has 14 amino acids. The CDR3 sequence is CASSFPGPAYEQYF. DNA of the CDR3: TGTGCCAGCAGTTTTCCGGGCCCAGCCTACGAGCAGTACTTC.

This chain joins TRBV7-2 and TRBJ2-5; D is undetermined. Per the germline V gene, CDR1 is SGHTA and CDR2 is FQGNSA. The V end was cut by 2 bases, the J end by 3 bases, with 7 bases between. The CDR3 spans 13 residues. The CDR3 DNA reads TGTGCCAGCAGCTTAACTCGGGAAGAGACCCAGTACTTC. It encodes CASSLTREETQYF.

The V and J genes are TRBV4-3 and TRBJ1-1, with D perhaps matching TRBD1 (6 bases). The CDR3 spans 17 residues. V lost 0 bases and J lost 4, with 18 bases in between. From germline, CDR1 is LGHNA and CDR2 YSLEER. This CDR3 is CASSQDARGQLVTEAFF. CDR3 bases: TGCGCCAGCAGCCAAGATGCGCGAGGACAGCTGGTCACTGAAGCTTTCTTT.

This chain joins TRBV12-3 or TRBV12-4 and TRBJ2-7, with 9 bases fitting TRBD1. V lost 6 bases and J lost 5; bases outside the gene matches: 17. The length of the CDR3 is 17 residues. The chain's CDR3 is CASSLQGGGQGYHEQYF. The CDR3 bases are TGTGCCAGCAGCCTCCAGGGGGGCGGACAGGGGTACCACGAGCAGTACTTC.

The chain has TRBV9 and TRBJ2-2; D gene ambiguous. The CDR3 length is 15 residues. Germline CDR1 and CDR2: SGDLS and YYNGEE. The V end lost 3 bases, the J end lost 0 bases, and 9 bases lay between the germline ends. CDR3 in amino acids: CASSEGSANTGELFF. Here the CDR3 DNA reads TGTGCCAGCAGCGAAGGCAGTGCGAACACCGGGGAGCTGTTTTTT.

This clonotype was seen more than once but under ten times. CDR3 DNA: TGCGCCAGCAAGCTTGGAGGGGGGCGGACAGGGCCGAACACTGAAGCTTTCTTT. As protein: CASKLGGGRTGPNTEAFF. The chain combines TRBV5-1 with TRBJ1-1, with TRBD1 identical over 8 bases. The J segment lost 1 base and the V segment lost 6 bases, leaving 17 bases of the junction unmatched. This CDR3 is 18 amino acids long. Germline lookup yields CDR1 SGHRS and CDR2 YFSETQ.

Turning to this clonotype: The CDR3 does not close with the conserved phenylalanine or tryptophan, likely indicating a read error. The chain combines TRBV20-1 with TRBJ2-3, with D perhaps matching TRBD1 (6 bases). Trimming shortened V by 6 bases and J by 2 bases, and 18 bases separated the two germline ends. CDR1 is DFQATT, CDR2 SNEGSKA, per germline (reference sequence). The CDR3 totals 15 residues. CDR3 protein: CSARAQGTYTDTQYL. As DNA, the CDR3 is TGCAGTGCGCGCGCACAGGGTACCTACACAGATACGCAGTATCTT.

J is TRBJ2-2 and V is TRBV27; TRBD1 is a possible D gene (7 bases). The CDR3 runs 18 residues. The V and J ends lost 4 bases and 3 bases respectively, with 21 bases between them. Germline V lookup: CDR1 MNHEY, CDR2 SMNVEV (reference sequence). The CDR3 region has the DNA TGTGCCAGCAGTTCCCTCCGGAGGAGGGGGCACTACACCGGGGAGCTGTTTTTT. Amino acids: CASSSLRRRGHYTGELFF.

This clonotype was observed many times. V usage is TRBV7-9 and J usage is TRBJ2-3, with D perhaps matching TRBD1 or TRBD2 (6 bases each). Deletions cut 1 base from V and 1 base from J, with 12 bases between. This CDR3 has 16 residues. Per germline, CDR1 SEHNR and CDR2 FQNEAQ (reference sequence). Here the CDR3 DNA reads TGTGCCAGCAGCTTAGGGGGGCCTAGCGGCACAGATACGCAGTATTTT. Residues: CASSLGGPSGTDTQYF.

The V gene is TRBV20-1, the J gene TRBJ2-4; D call uncertain. From germline, CDR1 is DFQATT and CDR2 SNEGSKA (reference sequence). V gave up 0 bases and J gave up 7 bases, with 16 bases separating them. The length of the CDR3 is 15 residues. The CDR3 nucleotides read TGCAGTGCTAGAGATCGGTCCCTAGTCAAGAACATTCAGTACTTC. This translates into CSARDRSLVKNIQYF.

The gene calls are TRBV4-3 and TRBJ2-6, with D unclear. This CDR3 comprises 16 residues. Per the germline V gene, CDR1 is LGHNA and CDR2 is YSLEER. Trimming took 4 bases from V and 0 from J, leaving 10 bases between them. In DNA form, the CDR3 reads TGCGCCAGCAGCCGAGATCCCGACTCTGGGGCCAACGTCCTGACTTTC. Protein: CASSRDPDSGANVLTF.

This clonotype has just a few counts. The V and J genes are TRBV20-1 and TRBJ2-3, with TRBD2 as a possible D gene (5 bases). This CDR3 contains 15 residues. V was pared by 3 bases and J by 2 bases, with 15 bases between. CDR1 is DFQATT and CDR2 is SNEGSKA in the germline V gene (reference sequence). CDR3 sequence (DNA): TGCAGTGCTAGGGGTCTAAGAGGGAACACAGATACGCAGTATTTT. Its translation is CSARGLRGNTDTQYF.